This passage covers 4 T cell receptor beta chains from one sample sequenced in a study of shared clonotypes between healthy human individuals. Clones were sequenced by immunoSEQ multiplex PCR, and TCRdb holds only the in-frame ones, with some missing. The sample has about 2.4 million clones, approximately 93% seen once; the top ten hold about 0.38%. Sequences were obtained from naive CD4+ T cells from PBMCs. Regarding subset: CD45RA+ positively selected. These receptors were obtained from a man in his late teens or twenties in good health. Some clones in this sample may be carry-over from other donors' samples.

The rearrangement joins TRBV4-2 to TRBJ2-1, with D unresolved. V lost 0 bases, J lost 3 bases, and 6 bases lay in between. Germline values: CDR1 LGHNA, CDR2 YNFKEQ. There are 14 residues in the CDR3. The CDR3 DNA reads TGTGCCAGCAGCCAAGATCACAACTACAATGAGCAGTTCTTC. Its translation is CASSQDHNYNEQFF.

The rearrangement links TRBV28 to TRBJ2-6; D unresolved. Germline CDR1 and CDR2: MDHEN and SYDVKM. The CDR3 sequence is 14 residues long. V was shortened by 7 bases and J by 2 bases, with 9 bases between the two germline ends. The CDR3 nucleotides are TGTGCCAGCACTTTTCGGACTGGGGCCAACGTCCTGACTTTC. Protein sequence: CASTFRTGANVLTF.

This sequence joins TRBV28 and TRBJ1-2; D remains unclear. The V and J ends lost 8 bases and 0 bases respectively, with 19 bases between them. Per germline, CDR1 MDHEN and CDR2 SYDVKM. The CDR3 covers 16 residues. The CDR3 protein is CASDALSDAANYGYTF. The CDR3 DNA reads TGTGCCAGCGACGCCTTGAGCGACGCGGCTAACTATGGCTACACCTTC.

The rearrangement joins TRBV19 to TRBJ1-5, with TRBD1 identical over 8 bases. Germline CDR1 reads LNHDA; CDR2 reads SQIVND (reference sequence). The CDR3 totals 13 residues. The trim removed 7 bases at V and 5 bases at J, leaving 4 bases unmatched. CDR3 residues: CASNGQGDQPQHF. Here the CDR3 DNA reads TGTGCCAGTAATGGACAGGGCGATCAGCCCCAGCATTTT.